The sequence of this T cell receptor beta chain was determined in a study of shared clonotypes between healthy human individuals (dated by TCRdb to 2018 to 2021). In the study overall: A couple of women and three men aged 18 to 49 years were included in the cohort. Blood TCR repertoires of several healthy adults were deeply sequenced to estimate repertoire size and the extent of clonotype sharing between individuals. To increase sequencing depth and limit assay-specific biases, TCR repertoire library preparation and sequencing were carried out by different laboratories using diverse techniques. Each donor's leukapheresis produced roughly between roughly 0.85 and 9.5 billion PBMCs. The full study reports these points: Sampling was restricted to blood, and TCR repertoires in tissues likely differ from the TCR repertoires found in blood. Pairwise subsampling led to the expectation that sequencing depth would affect the degree of clonotype sharing among donors. The genetic and exposure-history diversity represented was limited by the small number of donors.

Comments on this clone: What this receptor recognizes is not known. Per-base quality was not reported, and no clone a single base away is much larger than it.

V drops 6 bases and J drops 3 bases, leaving 6 bases in between. The germline V gene gives CDR1 as MDHEN and CDR2 as SYDVKM. From cysteine to phenylalanine, the CDR3 is 11 amino acids long. The retained sequence is limited to the CDR3, 33 bases, with the frame set at the first base. Healthy HIV-negative adults with no recently reported acute infections or vaccinations were included as donors. All donors were Caucasian adults living in Nashville, Tennessee, USA. For unsorted samples, 75 million to 90 million PBMCs were counted, and genomic DNA was extracted using the QIAamp DNA Blood Mini kit. Blood was obtained by leukapheresis, after which PBMCs were separated by Ficoll-Histopaque density gradient centrifugation and cryopreserved in liquid nitrogen vapor phase. Using the deep immunoSEQ assay, multiplex PCR amplified TCR CDR3 regions from genomic DNA. Extracted genomic DNA from each cell subset was distributed evenly across all wells of several immunoSEQ 96-well plates, and each plate was treated as a replicate. Each replicate PCR for unsorted PBMC received about 300 ng genomic DNA, equal to about 30,000 T cell genomes. Unsorted PBMC genomic DNA was sequenced across ten immunoSEQ deep assay plates. The purified libraries were quantified using a Qubit 3.0 fluorometer, sized with a Bioanalyzer 2100, and then quantified again using the KAPA Library Quantification kit. Every immunoSEQ 96-well plate was sequenced on a separate single-read 150-cycle Illumina NextSeq 550 flow cell. As for the authors' bioinformatics: Because the immunoSEQ output held only junctional sequences and lacked quality scores, the filtering could not match the filtering applied to full-length reads. Sequences were annotated with PyIR, a Python wrapper for IgBLAST v1.9, using IMGT germline references to assign V/J genes and CDR3. Reads with weak V/J assignments (E-value above 1e-6), missing CDR3, stop codons, out-of-frame junctions, or ambiguous translated residues were removed. A V3J clonotype was defined by an identical inferred V gene, J gene, and CDR3 amino acid sequence. To compute the percentage overlap between repertoires, the number of shared unique clonotypes was divided by the size of the smaller repertoire. RTK rarefaction, the Chao1 estimator, and Recon v2.1 estimates of unobserved clonotypes were used to assess repertoire richness. Entries here come from immuneACCESS through TCRdb and include only in-frame sequences with V and J called. Some clones fail to appear in such tables; in the studies checked, an unresolved V gene covers under half of the shortfall, and the cause of the remainder is unknown. V and J calls and clone size are copied from that table; D and trimming were computed from the DNA. A total of about 490,000 clones appear in this sample, 76% of them only once. Clones ranked in the top ten supply 10% to 15% of the sample.

The source material was PBMCs. The chain links TRBV28 with TRBJ2-7, with no reliable assignment of the D segment. The clonotype was recovered from a woman aged 40 to 49 in good health. Some clones in this sample may be carry-over from other donors' samples. The DNA reads TGTGCCAGCAGAAGAGACTACGAGCAGTACTTC. This yields the protein CASRRDYEQYF.